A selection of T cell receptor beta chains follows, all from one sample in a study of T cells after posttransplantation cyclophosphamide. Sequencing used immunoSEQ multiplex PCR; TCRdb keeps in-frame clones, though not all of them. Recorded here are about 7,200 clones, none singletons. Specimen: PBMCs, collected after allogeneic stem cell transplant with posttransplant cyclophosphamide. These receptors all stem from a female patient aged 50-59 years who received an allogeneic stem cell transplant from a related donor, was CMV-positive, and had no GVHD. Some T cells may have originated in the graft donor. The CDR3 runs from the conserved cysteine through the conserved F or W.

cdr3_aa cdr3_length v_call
CAISSQERELSYEQYF 16 TRBV10-3
CASSPGGNGYTF 12 TRBV12-3/TRBV12-4
CASRNPRDSFYGYTF 15 TRBV19
CASSLLGQPETQYF 14 TRBV5-1
CATSAQGGSGANVLTF 16 TRBV24-1
CASSRDSYNEQFF 13 TRBV7-3
CASSLVSSTDTQYF 14 TRBV7-9
CASSDAARGLKETQYF 16 TRBV6-1
CATSDLIAGGTGELFF 16 TRBV24-1
CASEVDRGSIGNEQFF 16 TRBV28
CASSPTSGYEQYF 13 TRBV18
CASSLGTSGRTDTQYF 16 TRBV5-1
CASKRVDRTEKLFF 14 TRBV27
CASSPFTGPSSGANVLTF 18 TRBV23-1
CASSSNRGGEQYF 13 TRBV7-8
CSVSGRSGANVLTF 14 TRBV29-1
CASSLRTGNGNTIYF 15 TRBV27
CASSLGPERPQHF 13 TRBV27
CASLGRGGRTGPTQDEQFF 19 TRBV5-6
CASSIDGTGGGRPPDTQYF 19 TRBV19